This T cell receptor beta chain was profiled in a study (dated by TCRdb to 2022 to 2024). The research as a whole found: Further investigation, including longitudinal sampling and assessment of a control group, is stated by the authors to be required.

For TCR beta sequencing, genomic DNA was taken from unsorted PBMCs, and those PBMCs had been isolated from peripheral blood. Survey-level sequencing on the immunoSEQ platform was used to profile the TCR beta chain repertoires. Processing in the source paper ran as follows. Repertoire diversity was quantified by the inverse Simpson index, and CDR3 amino acid length spectratypes and V-J pairing frequencies were compared. To annotate clonotypes specific to SARS-CoV-2, CMV, influenza A and EBV, TCR beta CDR3 sequences were compared against VDJdb. Imported from immuneACCESS, the table was reduced by TCRdb to in-frame sequences with V and J called. These copies leave out some clones; in studies compared against another copy, an unresolved V gene accounts for under half, and the cause of the remainder is not known. V, J and clone size derive from that table, while D and trimming were established from the DNA sequence. The sample records about 68,000 clones, over 85% of which are singletons. The top ten constitute 3.5% to 5.5% of the sample.

Regarding this clone: This clone's antigen is unknown. The sample holds no much larger clone one base away, and base qualities are not on file.

V is pared back by 0 bases and J by 1 base, with 18 bases lying between the germline termini. The CDR3 sequence holds 18 residues, the cysteine and phenylalanine included. The only DNA kept is the CDR3, 54 bases in frame from the first base. CDR1 and CDR2 (LNHDA, SQIVND) derive from the germline V gene (reference sequence). Material for sequencing was PBMCs. The sequence is built from TRBV19 and TRBJ1-1; a tentative D call is TRBD1 (5 bases match). This receptor was obtained from a man aged 35 to 55 with rheumatoid arthritis. The nucleotide sequence reads as follows: TGTGCCAGTAGTATAGATCAATGGGCAGGGCCGCCGAACACTGAAGCTTTCTTT. This codes for CASSIDQWAGPPNTEAFF. The CDR3, completed at both ends by the reference TRBV19 and TRBJ1-1 genes, gives the full variable domain DGGITQSPKYLFRKEGQNVTLSCEQNLNHDAMYWYRQDPGQGLRLIYYSQIVNDFQKGDIAEGYSVSREKKESFPLTVTSAQKNPTAFYLCASSIDQWAGPPNTEAFFGQGTRLTVV.